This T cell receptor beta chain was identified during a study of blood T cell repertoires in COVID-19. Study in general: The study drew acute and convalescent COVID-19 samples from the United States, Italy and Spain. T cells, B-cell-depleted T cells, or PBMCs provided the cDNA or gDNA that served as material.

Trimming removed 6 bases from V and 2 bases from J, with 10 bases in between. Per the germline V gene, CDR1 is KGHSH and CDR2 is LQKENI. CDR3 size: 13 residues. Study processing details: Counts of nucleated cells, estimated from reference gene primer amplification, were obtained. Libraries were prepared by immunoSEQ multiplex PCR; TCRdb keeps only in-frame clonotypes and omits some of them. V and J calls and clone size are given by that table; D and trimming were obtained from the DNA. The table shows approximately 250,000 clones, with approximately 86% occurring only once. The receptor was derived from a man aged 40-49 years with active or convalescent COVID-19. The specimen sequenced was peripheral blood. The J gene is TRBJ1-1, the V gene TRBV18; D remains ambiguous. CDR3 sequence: CASSVRENTEAFF. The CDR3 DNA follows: TGTGCCAGCTCGGTCCGGGAAAACACTGAAGCTTTCTTT.